This passage covers 16 T cell receptor beta chains from one sample sequenced in a study of blood T cell repertoires in COVID-19 (dated by TCRdb to the early 2020s). The library relied on the immunoSEQ multiplex PCR assay. In TCRdb, the immuneACCESS table is reduced to in-frame sequences with V and J assigned. These tables do not hold every clone; where another copy was compared, an unresolved V gene accounts for under half, and the others remain unexplained. The sample table shows 110,000 or so clones, and 80% to 90% are seen once. Under 35% of the sample is taken by the ten largest. Sequenced input: peripheral blood. These receptors originate from an older man with active or convalescent COVID-19.

The chain has TRBV28 and TRBJ2-1; tentative D call: TRBD2 (5 bases). From germline, CDR1 is MDHEN and CDR2 SYDVKM. The CDR3 is made up of 10 amino acids. V was shortened by 10 bases and J by 4 bases, with 5 bases between the two germline ends. The CDR3 reads CATGYNEQFF. The CDR3 coding sequence is TGTGCCACGGGGTACAATGAGCAGTTCTTC.

V and J are TRBV7-2 and TRBJ1-1; 8 bases line up with TRBD1. Germline assignment: CDR1 SGHTA and CDR2 FQGNSA. Trimming took 1 base from V and 7 from J; bases not matched to a gene: 17. This CDR3 contains 18 residues. Here the CDR3 reads CASSLVGQERQGAREAFF. The CDR3, as DNA: TGTGCCAGCAGCTTAGTAGGGCAAGAACGGCAGGGGGCGCGTGAAGCTTTCTTT.

This chain joins TRBV21-1 and TRBJ2-2; the DNA was not used to check the table's D call, TRBD1. TRBV21-1 is tagged as a pseudogene. The CDR3 runs 14 residues. The CDR3: CASSARINTGELFF. The CDR3 DNA is TGTGCCAGCAGCGCCAGAATAAACACCGGGGAGCTGTTTTTT.

This clone was seen once. The chain recombines TRBV7-9 with TRBJ1-2; 9 nucleotides line up with TRBD1. Germline V gene lookup returns CDR1 SEHNR and CDR2 FQNEAQ (reference sequence). Trimming cost V 5 bases and J 14 bases; bases outside gene matches: 9. The CDR3 spans 12 residues. The chain's CDR3 is CASSPGTGSPTF. In nucleotides, the CDR3 is TGTGCCAGCAGCCCCGGGACAGGGAGCCCGACCTTC.

This clone has just a few counts. The chain joins TRBV7-2 to TRBJ2-1, with TRBD2 matching over 9 bases. Germline V lookup: CDR1 SGHTA, CDR2 FQGNSA. With 0 bases clipped from V and 0 bases from J, the junction kept 6 bases outside the gene matches. The CDR3 totals 18 residues. CDR3 DNA sequence: TGTGCCAGCAGCTTAGCCCCCCTGACTAGCGGCTCCTACAATGAGCAGTTCTTC. This gives the protein CASSLAPLTSGSYNEQFF.

The V and J genes are TRBV4-1 and TRBJ2-5; the match to TRBD2 covers 11 bases. The CDR3 runs to 17 residues. J lost 2 bases, V lost 2 bases, and 7 bases had no gene match. In germline, CDR1 is MGHRA, CDR2 YSYEKL. The CDR3 bases are TGCGCCAGCAGCCAACTACACGGGACTAGCGGACAAGAGACCCAGTACTTC. Residues: CASSQLHGTSGQETQYF.

This clone was detected only a few times. The V call is TRBV3-1 (or the pseudogene TRBV3-2), the J call TRBJ1-2; 8 bases are shared with TRBD1. The CDR3 runs 15 residues. Losses at the gene ends were 2 bases for V and 7 bases for J; bases not matched to a gene: 9. Germline V gene sequence: CDR1 LGHDT, CDR2 YNNKEL (reference sequence). The CDR3 sequence is CASSQIDRGSGGYTF. The CDR3 DNA reads as TGTGCCAGCAGCCAAATCGACAGGGGCTCAGGTGGCTACACCTTC.

J is TRBJ1-2 and V is TRBV9; 8 nucleotides align to TRBD1. CDR3 length equals 15 residues. In germline, CDR1 is SGDLS, CDR2 YYNGEE. V trimming: 4 bases; J trimming: 3 bases; junction bases outside the gene matches: 8. Written as DNA, the CDR3 is TGTGCCAGCAGCTTTGGACAGGGCGGGCACTATGGCTACACCTTC. Protein: CASSFGQGGHYGYTF.

The CDR3: CASSQGGIVGNTIYF. The CDR3 DNA reads TGTGCCAGCAGCCAGGGGGGAATAGTTGGAAACACCATATATTTT. This chain uses TRBV28 with TRBJ1-3; 7 bases are shared with TRBD1. Germline lookup yields CDR1 MDHEN and CDR2 SYDVKM. The CDR3 totals 15 residues. V gave up 6 bases and J gave up 3 bases; unmatched junction bases: 8. Full variable domain (outside the CDR3, taken from reference TRBV28 and TRBJ1-3): DVKVTQSSRYLVKRTGEKVFLECVQDMDHENMFWYRQDPGLGLRLIYFSYDVKMKEKGDIPEGYSVSREKKERFSLILESASTNQTSMYLCASSQGGIVGNTIYFGEGSWLTVV.

V is TRBV28 and J is TRBJ1-4, with 7 bases matching TRBD1. Germline-derived CDR1 and CDR2 are MDHEN and SYDVKM. Trimming cost V 5 bases and J 10 bases; bases outside gene matches: 13. The CDR3 loop spans 15 amino acids. The CDR3 region has the DNA TGTGCCAGCAGTCCCCCGACAGGGCCAGGCGGAAAACTGTTTTTT. Protein product: CASSPPTGPGGKLFF.

The chain couples TRBV5-8 to TRBJ2-1, with a tentative D call TRBD1 (6 bases). The CDR3 has 15 residues. Germline V gene lookup returns CDR1 SGHTS and CDR2 YDEGEE. Trimming left V 4 bases short and J 5 bases short, with 16 bases between. CDR3 sequence reads: CASSRRPRTDNEQFF. CDR3 nucleotide sequence: TGTGCCAGCAGCCGCCGGCCCAGGACAGACAATGAGCAGTTCTTC.

This clone was detected only once. The V and J genes are TRBV3-1 (or the pseudogene TRBV3-2) and TRBJ2-1; D call uncertain. Germline lookup yields CDR1 LGHDT and CDR2 YNNKEL (reference sequence). V was cut by 1 base and J by 7 bases, with 11 bases left in between. The CDR3 covers 14 residues. CDR3 sequence reads: CASSQGLSANEQFF. CDR3 bases: TGTGCCAGCAGCCAAGGACTTTCTGCTAATGAGCAGTTCTTC.

The V call is TRBV6-1, the J call TRBJ2-7, with 13 bases identical to TRBD2. The CDR3 loop spans 16 amino acids. Trimming cost V 0 bases and J 7 bases; bases outside gene matches: 6. Germline loops: CDR1 MNHNS, CDR2 SASEGT. CDR3 region: CASSEATSGRAWEQYF. The CDR3 DNA reads TGTGCCAGCAGTGAAGCAACTAGCGGGAGGGCCTGGGAGCAGTACTTC.

This chain links TRBV6-5 with TRBJ1-2; tentative D call: TRBD1 (6 bases). The V gene lost 9 bases and the J gene lost 8 bases, with 16 bases spanning the gap. CDR1 and CDR2 (germline): MNHEY, SVGAGI. This CDR3 is 12 amino acids long. CDR3 sequence: CASSRGAEGYTF. In nucleotides, the CDR3 is TGTGCCAGTTCCCGGGGGGCGGAGGGCTACACCTTC.

The gene calls are TRBV5-1 and TRBJ1-4; 8 positions match TRBD1. Losses at the gene ends were 2 bases for V and 8 bases for J; bases not matched to a gene: 11. From germline, CDR1 is SGHRS and CDR2 YFSETQ. The CDR3 contains 16 residues. CDR3 loop: CASSLTPGQVREKLFF. DNA for the CDR3: TGCGCCAGCAGCTTAACCCCGGGACAGGTCCGCGAAAAACTGTTTTTT. The full variable domain, in which reference TRBV5-1 and TRBJ1-4 provide the parts outside the CDR3, is KAGVTQTPRYLIKTRGQQVTLSCSPISGHRSVSWYQQTPGQGLQFLFEYFSETQRNKGNFPGRFSGRQFSNSRSEMNVSTLELGDSALYLCASSLTPGQVREKLFFGSGTQLSVL.

The genes are TRBV19 and TRBJ1-1; TRBD1 is a possible D gene (5 bases). V was clipped by 6 bases and J by 4 bases, with 18 bases between them. Germline CDR1 is LNHDA and CDR2 is SQIVND (reference sequence). The CDR3 has 15 amino acids. The CDR3 nucleotides are TGTGCCAGTAGCCGGGGAGGTGCGCAGGGCACTGAAGCTTTCTTT. Its translation is CASSRGGAQGTEAFF.